Listed below are T cell receptor beta chains from one sample, sequenced in a study of blood T cell repertoires in COVID-19. Using immunoSEQ multiplex PCR, the repertoire was profiled, and TCRdb retains in-frame clones only, with some absent. The sample records hundreds of thousands of clones, approximately 91% being singletons. The sequenced sample was peripheral blood. Every receptor here comes from a woman aged 45-60 years with COVID-19, enrolled during active disease. Both conserved end residues are part of each CDR3. Fields, in order: D gene, clone size, J gene, V gene, CDR3 protein, CDR3 DNA. D genes are given only for firm matches. Not all rows give a size; the values are once, few, many and, for expanded clones, a class.

d_call: .; clone_size: .; j_call: TRBJ1-3; v_call: TRBV7-8; cdr3_aa: CASSLRGSSGNTIYF; cdr3_nt: TGTGCCAGCAGCTTGAGAGGGAGCTCTGGAAACACCATATATTTT
d_call: .; clone_size: .; j_call: TRBJ2-6; v_call: TRBV19; cdr3_aa: CASSSQAGANVLTF; cdr3_nt: TGTGCCAGTAGCTCACAGGCTGGGGCCAACGTCCTGACTTTC
d_call: .; clone_size: .; j_call: TRBJ1-4; v_call: TRBV2; cdr3_aa: CASSYTGSRTNEKLFF; cdr3_nt: TGTGCCAGCAGTTATACAGGGAGTCGAACTAATGAAAAACTGTTTTTT
d_call: .; clone_size: few; j_call: TRBJ1-3; v_call: TRBV14; cdr3_aa: CASSQGWKGGLKNNGRNGNTIYF; cdr3_nt: TGTGCCAGCAGCCAAGGCTGGAAGGGAGGCCTTAAGAATAATGGGAGGAATGGAAACACCATATATTTT
d_call: .; clone_size: once; j_call: TRBJ2-2; v_call: TRBV15; cdr3_aa: CATSRDRGPNTGELFF; cdr3_nt: TGTGCCACCAGCAGAGATAGAGGGCCGAACACCGGGGAGCTGTTTTTT
d_call: .; clone_size: .; j_call: TRBJ1-2; v_call: TRBV20-1; cdr3_aa: CSAIDSYGYTF; cdr3_nt: TGCAGTGCCATCGACAGCTATGGCTACACCTTC
d_call: TRBD1; clone_size: .; j_call: TRBJ2-5; v_call: TRBV3-1/TRBV3-2; cdr3_aa: CASSQTGGKETQYF; cdr3_nt: TGTGCCAGCAGCCAGACAGGGGGCAAAGAGACCCAGTACTTC
d_call: TRBD2; clone_size: .; j_call: TRBJ2-3; v_call: TRBV9; cdr3_aa: CASRPTSGGSTDTQYF; cdr3_nt: TGTGCCAGCAGGCCTACTAGCGGGGGGAGCACAGATACGCAGTATTTT
d_call: TRBD2; clone_size: .; j_call: TRBJ2-7; v_call: TRBV10-3; cdr3_aa: CAISDRGVSYEQYF; cdr3_nt: TGTGCCATCAGTGACCGGGGGGTTAGCTACGAGCAGTACTTC
d_call: .; clone_size: .; j_call: TRBJ2-5; v_call: TRBV30; cdr3_aa: CAWSEGGGETQYF; cdr3_nt: TGTGCCTGGAGTGAGGGAGGGGGAGAGACCCAGTACTTC
d_call: .; clone_size: .; j_call: TRBJ2-6; v_call: TRBV28; cdr3_aa: CASSLISGANVLTF; cdr3_nt: TGTGCCAGCAGTTTAATATCTGGGGCCAACGTCCTGACTTTC
d_call: .; clone_size: .; j_call: TRBJ1-2; v_call: TRBV11-2; cdr3_aa: CASSLVGRRWARGYTF; cdr3_nt: TGTGCCAGCAGCTTAGTCGGCCGACGCTGGGCCAGGGGCTACACCTTC
d_call: TRBD2; clone_size: few; j_call: TRBJ2-1; v_call: TRBV7-2; cdr3_aa: CASSAPGLAYNEQFF; cdr3_nt: TGTGCCAGCAGCGCACCGGGACTAGCGTACAATGAGCAGTTCTTC
d_call: TRBD1; clone_size: once; j_call: TRBJ1-2; v_call: TRBV29-1; cdr3_aa: CSAGDRGAGYTF; cdr3_nt: TGCAGCGCCGGGGACAGGGGGGCTGGCTACACCTTC
d_call: TRBD1; clone_size: .; j_call: TRBJ2-7; v_call: TRBV30; cdr3_aa: CASGTGGGGEQYF; cdr3_nt: TGTGCCTCTGGGACAGGGGGCGGAGGCGAGCAGTACTTC
d_call: .; clone_size: .; j_call: TRBJ1-2; v_call: TRBV9; cdr3_aa: CASSTGGYTF; cdr3_nt: TGTGCCAGTTCGACAGGCGGCTACACCTTC
d_call: .; clone_size: .; j_call: TRBJ1-1; v_call: TRBV7-2; cdr3_aa: CTSSSTWNTEAFF; cdr3_nt: TGTACCAGCAGCTCCACTTGGAACACTGAAGCTTTCTTT
d_call: .; clone_size: .; j_call: TRBJ1-2; v_call: TRBV6-1; cdr3_aa: CASSEVTRADINYGYTF; cdr3_nt: TGTGCCAGCAGTGAAGTAACTAGGGCAGATATTAACTATGGCTACACCTTC
d_call: TRBD2; clone_size: .; j_call: TRBJ2-7; v_call: TRBV5-4; cdr3_aa: CASSPRTSGGAQEQYF; cdr3_nt: TGTGCCAGCAGCCCACGGACTAGCGGGGGGGCCCAAGAGCAGTACTTC
d_call: TRBD1; clone_size: .; j_call: TRBJ1-2; v_call: TRBV11-1; cdr3_aa: CASSSDRGKAGYTF; cdr3_nt: TGTGCCAGCAGCTCGGACAGGGGGAAGGCTGGCTACACCTTC
d_call: TRBD1; clone_size: .; j_call: TRBJ1-5; v_call: TRBV28; cdr3_aa: CASNPTGGPNQPQHF; cdr3_nt: TGTGCCAGCAACCCGACAGGGGGCCCCAATCAGCCCCAGCATTTT
d_call: TRBD1; clone_size: .; j_call: TRBJ2-3; v_call: TRBV9; cdr3_aa: CASSVAGGADTQYF; cdr3_nt: TGTGCCAGCAGCGTAGCAGGGGGCGCGGATACGCAGTATTTT
d_call: .; clone_size: .; j_call: TRBJ1-5; v_call: TRBV18; cdr3_aa: CASSPRSSTSNQPQHF; cdr3_nt: TGTGCCAGCTCACCCAGATCTTCCACTAGCAATCAGCCCCAGCATTTT
d_call: TRBD2; clone_size: .; j_call: TRBJ2-1; v_call: TRBV4-2; cdr3_aa: CASSQDPSGGPVNEQFF; cdr3_nt: TGTGCCAGCAGCCAAGATCCTAGCGGGGGCCCCGTGAATGAGCAGTTCTTC
d_call: .; clone_size: .; j_call: TRBJ2-1; v_call: TRBV30; cdr3_aa: CAASVTAYNEQFF; cdr3_nt: TGTGCCGCCTCGGTGACAGCCTACAATGAGCAGTTCTTC
d_call: .; clone_size: .; j_call: TRBJ2-5; v_call: TRBV5-1; cdr3_aa: CASSALGGAGGSETQYF; cdr3_nt: TGCGCCAGCAGCGCCCTGGGCGGGGCAGGGGGGAGCGAGACCCAGTACTTC
d_call: .; clone_size: .; j_call: TRBJ1-3; v_call: TRBV30; cdr3_aa: CAWETSSGNTIYF; cdr3_nt: TGTGCCTGGGAAACAAGCTCTGGAAACACCATATATTTT
d_call: TRBD1; clone_size: .; j_call: TRBJ2-7; v_call: TRBV19; cdr3_aa: CASNGDRGFYEQYF; cdr3_nt: TGTGCCAGTAACGGGGACAGGGGGTTCTACGAGCAGTACTTC
d_call: .; clone_size: .; j_call: TRBJ1-1; v_call: TRBV5-1; cdr3_aa: CASSFPQGGGNTEAFF; cdr3_nt: TGCGCCAGCAGCTTCCCACAGGGTGGGGGGAACACTGAAGCTTTCTTT
d_call: .; clone_size: .; j_call: TRBJ1-1; v_call: TRBV10-3; cdr3_aa: CAISSDFNTEAFF; cdr3_nt: TGTGCCATCAGCTCGGACTTCAACACTGAAGCTTTCTTT
d_call: TRBD1; clone_size: once; j_call: TRBJ2-7; v_call: TRBV5-1; cdr3_aa: CASSWDRVSEQYF; cdr3_nt: TGCGCCAGCAGCTGGGACAGGGTTTCCGAGCAGTACTTC
d_call: TRBD2; clone_size: .; j_call: TRBJ2-1; v_call: TRBV6-5; cdr3_aa: CASRTPRGKEFF; cdr3_nt: TGTGCCAGCAGGACCCCGCGGGGGAAGGAGTTCTTC
d_call: TRBD2; clone_size: .; j_call: TRBJ2-7; v_call: TRBV4-2; cdr3_aa: CASSPRLAGGSYEQYF; cdr3_nt: TGTGCCAGCAGCCCCCGACTAGCGGGGGGGTCCTACGAGCAGTACTTC
d_call: .; clone_size: .; j_call: TRBJ2-2; v_call: TRBV4-1; cdr3_aa: CASSQDSDTGELFF; cdr3_nt: TGCGCCAGCAGCCAAGATTCAGACACCGGGGAGCTGTTTTTT
d_call: .; clone_size: .; j_call: TRBJ1-2; v_call: TRBV18; cdr3_aa: CASSPLSGVVYGYTF; cdr3_nt: TGTGCCAGCTCACCACTGTCAGGGGTAGTCTATGGCTACACCTTC
d_call: TRBD1; clone_size: .; j_call: TRBJ2-2; v_call: TRBV19; cdr3_aa: CATSGQGATGELFF; cdr3_nt: TGTGCCACCTCCGGACAGGGAGCCACCGGGGAGCTGTTTTTT
d_call: .; clone_size: .; j_call: TRBJ1-1; v_call: TRBV7-9; cdr3_aa: CASSLAGGWGAFF; cdr3_nt: TGTGCCAGCAGTCTAGCGGGGGGCTGGGGTGCTTTCTTT
d_call: TRBD1; clone_size: .; j_call: TRBJ1-2; v_call: TRBV24-1; cdr3_aa: CATSEGTGEGLYGYTF; cdr3_nt: TGTGCCACCAGTGAGGGAACAGGGGAAGGCCTCTATGGCTACACCTTC
d_call: .; clone_size: .; j_call: TRBJ1-1; v_call: TRBV18; cdr3_aa: CASRGGNTEAFF; cdr3_nt: TGTGCCAGTCGAGGGGGGAACACTGAAGCTTTCTTT
d_call: TRBD1; clone_size: .; j_call: TRBJ1-1; v_call: TRBV19; cdr3_aa: CASSPWTGGYTEAFF; cdr3_nt: TGTGCCAGTAGTCCCTGGACAGGGGGGTACACTGAAGCTTTCTTT
d_call: TRBD1; clone_size: few; j_call: TRBJ2-7; v_call: TRBV11-2; cdr3_aa: CASSLQGATPTYEQYF; cdr3_nt: TGTGCCAGCAGCCTACAGGGGGCTACTCCTACCTACGAGCAGTACTTC
d_call: .; clone_size: .; j_call: TRBJ1-2; v_call: TRBV9; cdr3_aa: CASSAPSGTTYGYTF; cdr3_nt: TGTGCCAGCAGCGCCCCCTCCGGGACAACCTATGGCTACACCTTC
d_call: .; clone_size: .; j_call: TRBJ2-7; v_call: TRBV7-2; cdr3_aa: CASGGRGSYEQYF; cdr3_nt: TGTGCCAGCGGGGGGCGGGGGAGTTACGAGCAGTACTTC
d_call: .; clone_size: .; j_call: TRBJ2-3; v_call: TRBV7-9; cdr3_aa: CASSAQSVDTQYF; cdr3_nt: TGTGCCAGCAGCGCACAGTCGGTGGATACGCAGTATTTT
d_call: .; clone_size: .; j_call: TRBJ1-2; v_call: TRBV2; cdr3_aa: CASSDNDWTASYGYTF; cdr3_nt: TGTGCCAGCAGCGATAACGATTGGACAGCCTCCTATGGCTACACCTTC
d_call: TRBD2; clone_size: .; j_call: TRBJ2-1; v_call: TRBV5-8; cdr3_aa: CASSKSWFAGGDSSYNEQFF; cdr3_nt: TGTGCCAGCAGCAAAAGCTGGTTTGCGGGGGGGGATTCCTCCTACAATGAGCAGTTCTTC
d_call: .; clone_size: once; j_call: TRBJ2-3; v_call: TRBV7-2; cdr3_aa: CASSVDGIPSPDTQYF; cdr3_nt: TGTGCCAGCAGCGTCGACGGGATCCCATCCCCAGATACGCAGTATTTT
d_call: TRBD1; clone_size: .; j_call: TRBJ2-7; v_call: TRBV18; cdr3_aa: CASSPGTGGEGPYEQYF; cdr3_nt: TGTGCCAGCTCACCAGGGACAGGGGGCGAGGGTCCCTACGAGCAGTACTTC
d_call: .; clone_size: .; j_call: TRBJ2-7; v_call: TRBV5-1; cdr3_aa: CASSLAVSSYEQYF; cdr3_nt: TGCGCCAGCAGCTTAGCTGTTAGCTCCTACGAGCAGTACTTC
d_call: TRBD1; clone_size: .; j_call: TRBJ2-5; v_call: TRBV7-8; cdr3_aa: CASSDRTGQETQYF; cdr3_nt: TGTGCCAGCAGCGACCGGACAGGCCAAGAGACCCAGTACTTC
d_call: TRBD1; clone_size: .; j_call: TRBJ1-4; v_call: TRBV4-1; cdr3_aa: CASSQIYSGGEKLFF; cdr3_nt: TGCGCCAGCAGCCAAATTTATTCAGGGGGTGAAAAACTGTTTTTT
d_call: TRBD2; clone_size: .; j_call: TRBJ2-3; v_call: TRBV24-1; cdr3_aa: CATSDMRPGLAGGWTDTQYF; cdr3_nt: TGTGCCACCAGTGATATGAGACCGGGACTAGCGGGGGGTTGGACAGATACGCAGTATTTT
d_call: .; clone_size: .; j_call: TRBJ2-5; v_call: TRBV27; cdr3_aa: CASSPNTLSETQYF; cdr3_nt: TGTGCCAGCAGTCCTAATACCCTGTCGGAGACCCAGTACTTC
d_call: .; clone_size: .; j_call: TRBJ1-5; v_call: TRBV4-1; cdr3_aa: CASSQEWFSTEPQHF; cdr3_nt: TGCGCCAGCAGCCAAGAATGGTTCTCCACGGAGCCCCAGCATTTT